This T cell receptor beta chain comes out of a study of response to subunit inactivated influenza vaccine. This clonotype has only a few counts. In TCRdb, the RT-PCR reads were re-called with MiXCR into one record per CDR3 protein. This table holds about 780,000 distinct CDR3 sequences, about a fifth found once. The TCR was taken from a man aged 50-60 years who received an inactivated influenza vaccine. This sample comprised PBMCs from blood, obtained less than 6 days after vaccination.

The CDR3, as DNA: TGTGCCAGCAACCCACTAGCGGGAGCCTACGAGCAGTACTTC. This translates into CASNPLAGAYEQYF. The chain uses TRBV6-2 or TRBV6-3 and TRBJ2-7; 11 nucleotides line up with TRBD2. Germline assignment: CDR1 MNHEY and CDR2 SVGEGT. CDR3 length: 14 amino acids. V lost 7 bases, J lost 2 bases, and 4 bases stayed unmatched.